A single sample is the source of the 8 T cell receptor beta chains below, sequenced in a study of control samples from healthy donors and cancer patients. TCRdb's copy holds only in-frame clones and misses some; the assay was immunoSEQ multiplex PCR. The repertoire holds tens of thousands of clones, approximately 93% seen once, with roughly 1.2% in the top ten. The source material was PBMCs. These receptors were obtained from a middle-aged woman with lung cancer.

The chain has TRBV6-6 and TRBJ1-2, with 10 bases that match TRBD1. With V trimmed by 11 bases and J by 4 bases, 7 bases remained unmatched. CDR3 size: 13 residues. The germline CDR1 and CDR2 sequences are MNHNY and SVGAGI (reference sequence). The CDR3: CAAGTGDLYGYTF. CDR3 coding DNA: TGTGCCGCAGGGACAGGGGACCTCTATGGCTACACCTTC.

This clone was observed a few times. The CDR3 spells CAWSVHLGQGNQPQHF. For the CDR3, the DNA is TGTGCCTGGAGTGTACACCTGGGACAGGGCAATCAGCCCCAGCATTTT. V and J are TRBV30 and TRBJ1-5; 8 bases agree with TRBD1. Germline V CDR1 and CDR2: GTSNPN, SVGIG (reference sequence). The trim removed 0 bases at V and 2 bases at J, leaving 6 bases unmatched. The CDR3 has 16 residues.

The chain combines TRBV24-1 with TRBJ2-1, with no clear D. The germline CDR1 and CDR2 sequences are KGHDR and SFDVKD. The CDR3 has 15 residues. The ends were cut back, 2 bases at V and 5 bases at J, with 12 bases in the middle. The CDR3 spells CATSDSDPRNNEQFF. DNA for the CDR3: TGTGCCACCAGTGATTCGGACCCGAGGAACAATGAGCAGTTCTTC.

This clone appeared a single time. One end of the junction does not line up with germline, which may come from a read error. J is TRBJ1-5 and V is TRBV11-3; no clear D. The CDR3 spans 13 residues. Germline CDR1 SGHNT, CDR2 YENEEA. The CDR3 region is CASSLGLRPRLYF. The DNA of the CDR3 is TGTGCCAGCAGCTTAGGTTTAAGGCCGCGTTTGTATTTT.

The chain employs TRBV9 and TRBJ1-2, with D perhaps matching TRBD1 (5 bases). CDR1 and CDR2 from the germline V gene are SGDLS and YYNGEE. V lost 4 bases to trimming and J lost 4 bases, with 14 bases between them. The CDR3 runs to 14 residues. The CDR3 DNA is TGTGCCAGCAGCCCAACGACAGCCAGCTATGGCTACACCTTC. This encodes CASSPTTASYGYTF.

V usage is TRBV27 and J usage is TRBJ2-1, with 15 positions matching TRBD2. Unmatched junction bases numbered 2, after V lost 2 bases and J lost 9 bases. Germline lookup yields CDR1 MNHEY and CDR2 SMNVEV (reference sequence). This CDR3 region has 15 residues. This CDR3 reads CASSLGTSGGSEQFF. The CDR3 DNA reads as TGTGCCAGCAGTTTAGGGACTAGCGGGGGGTCTGAGCAGTTCTTC.

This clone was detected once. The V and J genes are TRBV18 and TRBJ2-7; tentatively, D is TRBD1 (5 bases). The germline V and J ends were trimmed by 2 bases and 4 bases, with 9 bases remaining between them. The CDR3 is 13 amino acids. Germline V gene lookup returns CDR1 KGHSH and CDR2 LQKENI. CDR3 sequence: CASSPGHGYEQYF. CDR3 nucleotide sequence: TGTGCCAGCTCACCAGGACACGGTTACGAGCAGTACTTC. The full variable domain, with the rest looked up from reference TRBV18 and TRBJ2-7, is NAGVMQNPRHLVRRRGQEARLRCSPMKGHSHVYWYRQLPEEGLKFMVYLQKENIIDESGMPKERFSAEFPKEGPSILRIQQVVRGDSAAYFCASSPGHGYEQYFGPGTRLTVT.

The CDR3 protein is CASRLESGIYEQYF. The CDR3 DNA reads TGTGCCAGCAGGTTGGAAAGCGGTATCTACGAGCAGTACTTC. The chain links TRBV6-5 to TRBJ2-7; D is possibly TRBD2 (5 bases). The V end lost 6 bases, the J end lost 3 bases, and 15 bases lay between the germline ends. Germline V lookup: CDR1 MNHEY, CDR2 SVGAGI. The length of the CDR3 is 14 residues.